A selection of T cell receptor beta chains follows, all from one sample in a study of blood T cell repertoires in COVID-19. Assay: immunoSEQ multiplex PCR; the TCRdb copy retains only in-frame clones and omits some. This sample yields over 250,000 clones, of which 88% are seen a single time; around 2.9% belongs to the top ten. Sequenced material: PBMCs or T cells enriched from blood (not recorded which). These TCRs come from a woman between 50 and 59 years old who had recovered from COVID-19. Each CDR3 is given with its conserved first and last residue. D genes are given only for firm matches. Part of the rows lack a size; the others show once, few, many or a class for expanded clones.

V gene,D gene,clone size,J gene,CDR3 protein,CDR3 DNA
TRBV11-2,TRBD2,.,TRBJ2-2,CASSYTSGLSTGELFF,TGTGCCAGCAGTTATACTAGCGGGCTGAGCACCGGGGAGCTGTTTTTT
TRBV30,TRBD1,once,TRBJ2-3,CAWGGQATSTDTQYF,TGTGCCTGGGGGGGACAGGCGACTTCCACAGATACGCAGTATTTT
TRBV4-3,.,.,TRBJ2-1,CASSQDTTAGRNEQFF,TGCGCCAGCAGCCAAGACACGACGGCGGGGCGGAATGAGCAGTTCTTC
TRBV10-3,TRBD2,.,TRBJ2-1,CALGGLADNEQFF,TGTGCCTTAGGGGGACTAGCGGACAATGAGCAGTTCTTC
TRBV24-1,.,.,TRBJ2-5,CATSDSSEGTQYF,TGTGCCACCAGTGATTCCTCGGAGGGGACCCAGTACTTC
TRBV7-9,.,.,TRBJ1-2,CASSLDSGYGYTF,TGTGCCAGCAGCTTAGATTCGGGGTATGGCTACACCTTC
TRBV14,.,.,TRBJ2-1,CASSPIWRESVQFF,TGTGCCAGCAGCCCCATTTGGAGGGAGTCCGTGCAGTTCTTC
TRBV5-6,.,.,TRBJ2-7,CASTKSSSYEQYF,TGTGCCAGCACAAAGTCCAGCTCCTACGAGCAGTACTTC
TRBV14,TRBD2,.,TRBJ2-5,CASSQGFTSGRYQETQYF,TGTGCCAGCAGCCAAGGGTTTACGAGCGGGAGGTACCAAGAGACCCAGTACTTC
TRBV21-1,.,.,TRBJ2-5,CASSKDGREPGLAGQETQYF,TGTGCCAGCAGCAAAGACGGCAGGGAACCGGGACTAGCGGGACAAGAGACCCAGTACTTC
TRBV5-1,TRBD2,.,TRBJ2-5,CASSLAGGAEETQYF,TGCGCCAGCAGCTTGGCCGGGGGGGCGGAAGAGACCCAGTACTTC
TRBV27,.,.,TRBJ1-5,CASSLVVNQPQHF,TGTGCCAGCAGTTTGGTAGTAAATCAGCCCCAGCATTTT
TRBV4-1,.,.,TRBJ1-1,CASSQRIQANTEAFF,TGCGCCAGCAGCCAACGAATACAGGCGAACACTGAAGCTTTCTTT
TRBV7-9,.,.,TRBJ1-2,CASSPEAGGYTF,TGTGCCAGCAGCCCAGAGGCTGGTGGCTACACCTTC
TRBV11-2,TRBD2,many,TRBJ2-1,CASSLGRKLAGGSYNEQFF,TGTGCCAGCAGCTTAGGACGGAAACTAGCGGGAGGTTCCTACAATGAGCAGTTCTTC
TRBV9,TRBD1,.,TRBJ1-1,CASSATGRNTEAFF,TGTGCCAGCAGCGCGACAGGGAGGAACACTGAAGCTTTCTTT
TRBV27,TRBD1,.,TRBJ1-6,CASSRRQGNSPLHF,TGTGCCAGCAGCCGACGACAGGGCAATTCACCCCTCCACTTT
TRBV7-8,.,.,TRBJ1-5,CASSLAWQGKIQPQHF,TGTGCCAGCAGCTTAGCGTGGCAGGGTAAGATTCAGCCCCAGCATTTT
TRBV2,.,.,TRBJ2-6,CASTEGSDYAGANVLTF,TGTGCCAGCACCGAAGGGAGCGATTATGCTGGGGCCAACGTCCTGACTTTC
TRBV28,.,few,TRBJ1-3,CASSLRPGSVSGNTIYF,TGTGCCAGCAGTTTACGTCCCGGCAGCGTCTCTGGAAACACCATATATTTT
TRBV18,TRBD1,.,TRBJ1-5,CASSPTGQSNQPQHF,TGTGCCAGCTCACCGACGGGACAGTCTAATCAGCCCCAGCATTTT
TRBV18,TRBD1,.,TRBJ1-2,CASSQATGDFGGYTF,TGTGCCAGCTCGCAAGCGACAGGGGACTTTGGTGGCTACACCTTC
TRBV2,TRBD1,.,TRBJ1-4,CASKKRGQGMGEELFF,TGTGCCAGTAAGAAGAGGGGACAGGGAATGGGTGAGGAACTGTTTTTT
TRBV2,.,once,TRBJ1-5,CASNNREVNNQPQHF,TGTGCCAGCAATAACAGGGAAGTGAACAATCAGCCCCAGCATTTT